The T cell receptor (beta chain) described here comes from a study of T cell changes during pregnancy in multiple sclerosis. Generated by immunoSEQ multiplex PCR, the TCRdb table keeps only in-frame clones and is missing some. The sample includes 75,000 to 95,000 clones, more than 85% of them seen just once. This CDR3 is built from 11 residues. The V segment lost 6 bases and the J segment 6 bases; nucleotides outside the gene matches: 4. CDR1 and CDR2 from the germline V gene are GTSNPN and SVGIG (reference sequence). The sample holds a few counts of this clone. The source of this sequence is a female donor with multiple sclerosis, enrolled in a pregnancy study. The chain links TRBV30 to TRBJ2-5; 7 bases fit TRBD1. The sample was peripheral blood, taken in the first trimester of pregnancy. In nucleotides, the CDR3 is TGTGCCTGTCACAGGGGTAAGACCCAGTACTTC. It encodes CACHRGKTQYF. The variable domain in full, with the rest retrieved from reference TRBV30 and TRBJ2-5, is SQTIHQWPATLVQPVGSPLSLECTVEGTSNPNLYWYRQAAGRGLQLLFYSVGIGQISSEVPQNLSASRPQDRQFILSSKKLLLSDSGFYLCACHRGKTQYFGPGTRLLVL.